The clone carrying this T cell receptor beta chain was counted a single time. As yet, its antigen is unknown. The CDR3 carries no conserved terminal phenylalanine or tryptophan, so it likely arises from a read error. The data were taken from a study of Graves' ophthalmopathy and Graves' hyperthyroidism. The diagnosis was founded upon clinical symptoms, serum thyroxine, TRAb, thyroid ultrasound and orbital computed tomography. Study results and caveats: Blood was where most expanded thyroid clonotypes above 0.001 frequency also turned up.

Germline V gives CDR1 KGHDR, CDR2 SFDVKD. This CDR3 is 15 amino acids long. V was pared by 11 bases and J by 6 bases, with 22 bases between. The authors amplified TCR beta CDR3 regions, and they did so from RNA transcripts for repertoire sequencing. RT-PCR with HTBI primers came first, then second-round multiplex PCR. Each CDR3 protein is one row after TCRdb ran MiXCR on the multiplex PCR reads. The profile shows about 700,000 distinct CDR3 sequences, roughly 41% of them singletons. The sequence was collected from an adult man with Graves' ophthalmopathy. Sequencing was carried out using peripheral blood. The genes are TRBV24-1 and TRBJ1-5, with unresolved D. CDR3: CASSPAGRSAQPQHL. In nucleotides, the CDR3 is TGTGCCAGCAGCCCCGCCGGACGGTCCGCTCAGCCCCAGCATCTT.